The 26 T cell receptor beta chains below come from one sample, sequenced in a study of neurological immune-mediated disorders. TCRdb re-called the 5' RACE reads through MiXCR, storing one row per CDR3 protein. The data show 85,000 to 110,000 distinct CDR3 sequences, less than 14% seen once. Time point: longitudinal time-point 3. The sample comprised PBMCs. These receptors all stem from a female donor with HTLV-1-associated myelopathy (HAM/TSP).

There are many counts of this clonotype. The chain couples TRBV13 to TRBJ2-1, with TRBD2 identical over 7 bases. This CDR3 is 12 amino acids long. The V and J ends lost 6 bases and 10 bases, in that order; junction bases with no gene match: 6. Germline loops: CDR1 PRHDT, CDR2 FYEKMQ (reference sequence). CDR3 nucleotide sequence: TGTGCCAGCAGTCGAACTAGCGACGAGCAGTTCTTC. This translates into CASSRTSDEQFF.

This clonotype was counted at least ten times. J is TRBJ1-1 and V is TRBV7-2; D call uncertain. CDR3 size: 13 residues. V shed 5 bases and J shed 3 bases, with 10 bases lying between them. CDR1 and CDR2 from the germline V gene are SGHTA and FQGNSA. The CDR3 DNA reads TGTGCCAGCAGCGTTTTGAGGGACACTGAAGCTTTCTTT. Protein product: CASSVLRDTEAFF. Based on the CDR3 plus reference TRBV7-2 and TRBJ1-1, the full variable domain is GAGVSQSPSNKVTEKGKDVELRCDPISGHTALYWYRQSLGQGLEFLIYFQGNSAPDKSGLPSDRFSAERTGGSVSTLTIQRTQQEDSAVYLCASSVLRDTEAFFGQGTRLTVV.

The chain links TRBV6-5 to TRBJ1-4; TRBD1 agrees at 9 bases. The trim removed 7 bases at V and 8 bases at J, leaving 17 bases unmatched. CDR3 length equals 17 residues. Germline V gene lookup returns CDR1 MNHEY and CDR2 SVGAGI. CDR3 protein: CASKTWDRVNLREKLFF. The CDR3 DNA is TGTGCCAGCAAGACGTGGGACAGGGTAAATTTAAGAGAAAAACTGTTTTTT.

In its sample, this clonotype was seen many times. The J gene is TRBJ1-1, the V gene TRBV5-1; 11 bases fit TRBD1. The CDR3 is 16 residues long. The junction had 5 bases not matched to a gene; V was cut back by 4 bases and J by 0 bases. CDR1 SGHRS and CDR2 YFSETQ come from the germline V gene. CDR3 nucleotides: TGCGCCAGCAGCGGCGGACAGGGGGCGGTGAACACTGAAGCTTTCTTT. Amino acids: CASSGGQGAVNTEAFF.

This clonotype was recorded many times. V gene TRBV5-5 combines with J gene TRBJ1-6; 7 bases agree with TRBD1. The length of the CDR3 is 15 residues. After removal of 0 bases from V and 9 bases from J, the junction contained 6 bases not matched to a gene. The germline V gene encodes CDR1 SGHKS and CDR2 YYEKEE (reference sequence). For the CDR3, the DNA is TGTGCCAGCAGCTTGGAGGGGGCGCGTGGTTCACCCCTCCACTTT. This translates into CASSLEGARGSPLHF.

This clonotype was found a few times. The chain couples TRBV12-3 or TRBV12-4 to TRBJ2-7; maybe TRBD1 (6 bases). This CDR3 is built from 15 residues. The V and J ends lost 5 bases and 3 bases respectively, with 17 bases between them. The CDR3 loop is CASSPSDRDNYEQYF. CDR3 coding DNA: TGTGCCAGCAGTCCCAGTGACCGGGACAACTACGAGCAGTACTTC.

This clonotype was observed at least ten times. This chain links TRBV20-1 with TRBJ1-5, with D perhaps matching TRBD1 (5 bases). The germline V and J ends were trimmed by 2 bases and 5 bases, with 19 bases remaining between them. From germline, CDR1 is DFQATT and CDR2 SNEGSKA (reference sequence). The CDR3 runs to 16 residues. CDR3 nucleotides: TGCAGTGCTAGACGGGACTCGGTCACCGGGGATCAGCCCCAGCATTTT. It yields the protein CSARRDSVTGDQPQHF.

This clonotype came up many times. The J gene is TRBJ2-7, the V gene TRBV4-1, with 9 bases that match TRBD1. J was trimmed by 4 bases and V by 3 bases; bases with no gene match: 7. CDR1 is MGHRA and CDR2 is YSYEKL in the germline V gene. The CDR3 runs 15 residues. The CDR3 nucleotides are TGCGCCAGCAGCCACCCGGGACAGGGACCGTACGAGCAGTACTTC. Its protein is CASSHPGQGPYEQYF.

The chain combines TRBV20-1 with TRBJ2-7, with D perhaps matching TRBD1 or TRBD2 (5 bases each). Germline V gene data show CDR1 as DFQATT and CDR2 as SNEGSKA (reference sequence). The CDR3 runs to 16 residues. The V end lost 0 bases, the J end lost 1 base, and 16 bases lay between the germline ends. The CDR3 protein is CSARDRVRGRSYEQYF. The CDR3 DNA reads TGCAGTGCTAGAGATAGGGTACGGGGCCGATCCTACGAGCAGTACTTC.

At least ten counts were recorded for this clonotype. The J gene is TRBJ2-3, the V gene TRBV7-9; 7 bases match TRBD1. V trimming: 1 base; J trimming: 4 bases; junction bases outside the gene matches: 5. Germline CDR1 and CDR2: SEHNR and FQNEAQ (reference sequence). The CDR3 spans 15 residues. The CDR3 loop is CASSLGDRVADTQYF. In DNA form, the CDR3 reads TGTGCCAGCAGCTTAGGTGACAGGGTAGCAGATACGCAGTATTTT.

There are many counts of this clonotype. J is TRBJ2-3 and V is TRBV2, with D tentatively TRBD2 (5 bases). Germline CDR1 and CDR2: SNHLY and FYNNEI. The ends were cut back, 7 bases at V and 3 bases at J, with 8 bases in the middle. This CDR3 spans 12 amino acids. DNA of the CDR3: TGTGCCAGCAAGTGGGAGACAGATACGCAGTATTTT. This gives the protein CASKWETDTQYF.

This clonotype has a count of ten or more. The V call is TRBV20-1, the J call TRBJ2-7; TRBD1 aligns across 10 bases. Germline V CDR1 and CDR2: DFQATT, SNEGSKA (reference sequence). This CDR3 has 15 amino acids. V shed 6 bases, J shed 2 bases, and the junction held 10 bases outside the gene matches. DNA of the CDR3: TGCAGTGCCTCAGATGCCGGGACAGGGGCCTACGAGCAGTACTTC. Translation: CSASDAGTGAYEQYF.

The chain carries TRBV19 and TRBJ1-1; possibly TRBD1 for D (6 bases). This CDR3 is built from 13 residues. Germline V lookup: CDR1 LNHDA, CDR2 SQIVND (reference sequence). The V end lost 6 bases, the J end lost 3 bases, and 11 bases lay between the germline ends. The CDR3 nucleotides are TGTGCCAGTAGGGGGGCAATTTACACTGAAGCTTTCTTT. Encoded protein: CASRGAIYTEAFF. Together with reference TRBV19 and TRBJ1-1, the CDR3 gives the full variable domain: DGGITQSPKYLFRKEGQNVTLSCEQNLNHDAMYWYRQDPGQGLRLIYYSQIVNDFQKGDIAEGYSVSREKKESFPLTVTSAQKNPTAFYLCASRGAIYTEAFFGQGTRLTVV.

This clonotype has more than one count but fewer than ten. This rearrangement joins TRBV5-6 to TRBJ2-7, with 9 bases identical to TRBD1. Germline V gives CDR1 SGHDT, CDR2 YYEEEE. V trimming: 0 bases; J trimming: 7 bases; junction bases outside the gene matches: 8. The length of the CDR3 is 15 residues. CDR3: CASSLGGQGIGEQYF. DNA for the CDR3: TGTGCCAGCAGCTTGGGTGGACAGGGGATTGGGGAGCAGTACTTC.

This clonotype was detected many times. V and J are TRBV29-1 and TRBJ2-1; D perhaps matches TRBD2 (6 bases). Trimming removed 6 bases from V and 9 bases from J, with 15 bases in between. The germline V gene has CDR1 SQVTM and CDR2 ANQGSEA. The CDR3 length is 12 residues. The CDR3 region is CSVGMRGGEQFF. The CDR3 nucleotides are TGCAGCGTCGGAATGCGGGGTGGTGAGCAGTTCTTC.

This clonotype was recorded many times. This chain uses TRBV20-1 with TRBJ2-2; 11 bases map to TRBD2. The CDR3 covers 18 residues. V shed 3 bases, J shed 0 bases, and the junction held 9 bases outside the gene matches. Germline CDR1 is DFQATT and CDR2 is SNEGSKA (reference sequence). CDR3 loop: CSASQIRGLAANTGELFF. CDR3 bases: TGCAGTGCTAGTCAAATAAGGGGACTAGCGGCGAACACCGGGGAGCTGTTTTTT.

At least ten counts were recorded for this clonotype. CDR3 loop: CASSPPSRGNYGYTF. In DNA, the CDR3 is TGTGCCAGCTCACCACCTTCACGCGGTAACTATGGCTACACCTTC. The chain is built from TRBV18 and TRBJ1-2; D uncertain. The germline V and J ends were trimmed by 0 bases and 1 base, with 9 bases remaining between them. The CDR3 length is 15 residues. The germline V gene encodes CDR1 KGHSH and CDR2 LQKENI.

This clonotype was seen at least ten times. The V call is TRBV7-2, the J call TRBJ2-3; 8 bases line up with TRBD2. The CDR3 has 15 residues. The germline V gene has CDR1 SGHTA and CDR2 FQGNSA. The V segment lost 4 bases and the J segment 5 bases; nucleotides outside the gene matches: 8. The CDR3 DNA reads TGTGCCAGCAGCTACGGAGCGGGGGCGGGAGATACGCAGTATTTT. Protein product: CASSYGAGAGDTQYF.

The chain carries TRBV6-6 and TRBJ2-7; weak D call: TRBD2 (6 bases). Germline values: CDR1 MNHNY, CDR2 SVGAGI (reference sequence). This CDR3 spans 14 amino acids. The germline V and J ends were trimmed by 2 bases and 5 bases, with 13 bases remaining between them. The CDR3 region is CASSYAGSRNEQYF. The CDR3 DNA follows: TGTGCCAGCAGTTACGCCGGGAGCCGAAACGAGCAGTACTTC.

In its sample, this clonotype was seen once. At one boundary the junction diverges from the germline segment, which might be a read error. The V gene is TRBV18, the J gene TRBJ2-2; the D gene is possibly TRBD2 (5 bases). Germline assignment: CDR1 KGHSH and CDR2 LQKENI. This CDR3 is 14 amino acids long. CDR3 in amino acids: CASSRAENTGEMFF. CDR3 sequence (DNA): TGTGCCAGCTCAAGGGCAGAAAACACCGGGGAGATGTTTTTT.

This clonotype was counted at least ten times. The chain carries TRBV5-1 and TRBJ1-6; TRBD1 matches 7 bases. The V segment lost 5 bases and the J segment 6 bases; nucleotides outside the gene matches: 8. This CDR3 has 15 amino acids. The V gene's germline CDR1 is SGHRS and CDR2 YFSETQ. The CDR3 DNA sequence: TGCGCCAGCAGGCCAAGACGGGACAGTAATTCACCCCTCCACTTT. Its protein is CASRPRRDSNSPLHF.

Details on this clonotype: Germline is not matched at one junction end, which may reflect a read error. The V call is TRBV7-3, the J call TRBJ2-1; TRBD2 agrees at 8 bases. This CDR3 is built from 15 residues. Germline V gene sequence: CDR1 SGHTA, CDR2 FQGTGA. The CDR3 spells CGSSFGMAGGNEQFF. In DNA, the CDR3 is TGTGGCAGCAGCTTTGGGATGGCGGGGGGCAATGAGCAGTTCTTC.

This clonotype was seen only a few times. The rearrangement joins TRBV5-1 to TRBJ2-1, with TRBD2 matching over 8 bases. This CDR3 contains 14 residues. V lost 4 bases and J lost 4; bases outside the gene matches: 4. Germline V gene data show CDR1 as SGHRS and CDR2 as YFSETQ. As DNA, the CDR3 is TGCGCCAGCAGCGGCGGGGGGCCTTACAATGAGCAGTTCTTC. Its protein is CASSGGGPYNEQFF.

There are many counts of this clonotype. The chain employs TRBV7-2 and TRBJ2-7, with D unresolved. Germline-derived CDR1 and CDR2 are SGHTA and FQGNSA. CDR3 size: 11 residues. V was trimmed by 8 bases and J by 3 bases, leaving 8 bases between them. CDR3 region: CASSNYYEQYF. In DNA, the CDR3 is TGTGCCAGCTCTAACTACTACGAGCAGTACTTC. Full variable domain (remainder filled in from reference TRBV7-2 and TRBJ2-7): GAGVSQSPSNKVTEKGKDVELRCDPISGHTALYWYRQSLGQGLEFLIYFQGNSAPDKSGLPSDRFSAERTGGSVSTLTIQRTQQEDSAVYLCASSNYYEQYFGPGTRLTVT.

This clonotype was observed at least ten times. The chain links TRBV5-1 to TRBJ2-7; no definite D call. The CDR3 has 14 residues. CDR1 and CDR2 from the germline V gene are SGHRS and YFSETQ. V was cut by 0 bases and J by 5 bases, with 12 bases left in between. CDR3 bases: TGCGCCAGCAGCTTGGGCTTATTGGCAAACGAGCAGTACTTC. Translating it yields CASSLGLLANEQYF.

V usage is TRBV7-8 and J usage is TRBJ2-7; no clear D. V was pared by 3 bases and J by 3 bases, with 9 bases between. Germline V gene data show CDR1 as SGHVS and CDR2 as FQNEAQ. This CDR3 region has 13 residues. This CDR3 reads CASSFGRSYEQYF. CDR3 nucleotides: TGTGCCAGCAGCTTCGGCAGGAGCTACGAGCAGTACTTC.